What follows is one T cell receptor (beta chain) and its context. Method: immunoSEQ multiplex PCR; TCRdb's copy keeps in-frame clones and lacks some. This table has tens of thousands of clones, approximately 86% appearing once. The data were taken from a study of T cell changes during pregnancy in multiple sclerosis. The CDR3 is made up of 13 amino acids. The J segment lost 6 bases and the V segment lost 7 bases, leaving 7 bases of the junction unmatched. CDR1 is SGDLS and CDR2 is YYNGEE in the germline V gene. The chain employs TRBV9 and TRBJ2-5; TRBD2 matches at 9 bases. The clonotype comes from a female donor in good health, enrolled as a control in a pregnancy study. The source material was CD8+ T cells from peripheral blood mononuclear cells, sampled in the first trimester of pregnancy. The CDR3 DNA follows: TGTGCCAGCGCCGGGCGGGGGGGACAGACCCAGTACTTC. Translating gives CASAGRGGQTQYF.